Presented here are 27 T cell receptor beta chains from one specimen sequenced in a study of T cells in Graves' hyperthyroidism and ophthalmopathy. Template material for amplifying TCR beta CDR3 regions consisted of RNA transcripts. With the HTBI primer set, the TCR CDR3 went through a first round of RT-PCR. TCRdb re-analysed the multiplex PCR reads in MiXCR, keeping a single row per CDR3 protein. Among under 350,000 distinct CDR3 sequences listed, 25% to 30% were seen once. The sequenced sample was blood. These receptor sequences come from a man aged 40-49 years with Graves' hyperthyroidism that later progressed to Graves' ophthalmopathy.

The chain uses TRBV20-1 and TRBJ2-5; 12 bases map to TRBD1. The CDR3 loop spans 15 amino acids. With V trimmed by 6 bases and J by 4 bases, 9 bases remained unmatched. Germline CDR1 and CDR2: DFQATT and SNEGSKA (reference sequence). CDR3 loop: CSASGTGGLRETQYF. The CDR3 nucleotides read TGCAGTGCCTCCGGGACAGGGGGCTTGAGAGAGACCCAGTACTTC.

In its sample, this clonotype was seen many times. V is TRBV6-2 or TRBV6-3 and J is TRBJ1-2; the D gene is possibly TRBD1 (6 bases). The V gene's germline CDR1 is MNHEY and CDR2 SVGEGT. The CDR3 totals 13 residues. V was cut by 0 bases and J by 8 bases, with 10 bases left in between. CDR3 sequence: CASSYSTGIGYTF. The CDR3, as DNA: TGTGCCAGCAGTTACTCCACAGGGATAGGCTACACCTTC.

This clonotype was detected ten times or more. This chain uses TRBV7-3 with TRBJ1-1, with D tentatively TRBD1 (6 bases). V lost 1 base to trimming and J lost 0 bases, with 21 bases between them. CDR1 is SGHTA, CDR2 FQGTGA, per germline. This CDR3 comprises 19 residues. The chain's CDR3 is CASSLMPLGLRGMNTEAFF. The CDR3 coding sequence is TGTGCCAGCAGCTTAATGCCACTCGGCCTAAGGGGGATGAACACTGAAGCTTTCTTT.

This clonotype was picked up many times. The chain employs TRBV15 and TRBJ2-7; possible D gene TRBD2, 6 bases. The CDR3 covers 12 residues. Trimming cost V 6 bases and J 7 bases, with 13 bases left between them. In germline, CDR1 is LNHNV, CDR2 YYDKDF (reference sequence). As DNA, the CDR3 is TGTGCCACCAGAGGGGTAGCGGAGGAGCAGTACTTC. Protein: CATRGVAEEQYF. The full variable domain, in which reference TRBV15 and TRBJ2-7 provide the parts outside the CDR3, is DAMVIQNPRYQVTQFGKPVTLSCSQTLNHNVMYWYQQKSSQAPKLLFHYYDKDFNNEADTPDNFQSRRPNTSFCFLDIRSPGLGDTAMYLCATRGVAEEQYFGPGTRLTVT.

The rearrangement joins TRBV27 to TRBJ1-1; no reliable D call. Per the germline V gene, CDR1 is MNHEY and CDR2 is SMNVEV (reference sequence). CDR3 size: 12 residues. In DNA, the CDR3 is TGTGCGGCTATAGGGCTGAACACTGAAGCTTTCTTT. Its protein is CAAIGLNTEAFF.

This clonotype was seen a single time. The rearrangement joins TRBV12-3 or TRBV12-4 to TRBJ2-7; D gene unclear. V lost 3 bases, J lost 0 bases, and 12 bases lay in between. The CDR3 is 15 amino acids. The CDR3 is CASSFAGSSSYEQYF. CDR3 DNA: TGTGCCAGCAGTTTTGCCGGGTCGAGCTCCTACGAGCAGTACTTC.

This clonotype was observed at least ten times. This chain joins TRBV10-3 and TRBJ2-2; D is undetermined. Per the germline V gene, CDR1 is ENHRY and CDR2 is SYGVKD. V gave up 5 bases and J gave up 2 bases, with 15 bases separating them. The CDR3 is 16 residues long. The CDR3 loop is CAISSTLQLNTGELFF. The CDR3 DNA reads TGTGCCATCAGTTCGACCCTACAACTTAACACCGGGGAGCTGTTTTTT.

This clonotype was picked up many times. V and J are TRBV19 and TRBJ1-2; D may be TRBD1 (6 bases). Trimming left V 1 base short and J 3 bases short, with 12 bases between. Germline-derived CDR1 and CDR2 are LNHDA and SQIVND (reference sequence). This CDR3 has 15 amino acids. DNA for the CDR3: TGTGCCAGTAGTATAGGCCGGACAGACTACTATGGCTACACCTTC. This translates into CASSIGRTDYYGYTF.

The J gene is TRBJ2-7, the V gene TRBV7-2; 9 nucleotides line up with TRBD2. CDR3 length: 15 residues. The V gene's germline CDR1 is SGHTA and CDR2 FQGNSA. V lost 4 bases, J lost 2 bases, and 6 bases stayed unmatched. The CDR3 sequence: CASSSLAGFPYEQYF. The CDR3 DNA sequence: TGTGCCAGCAGCTCACTAGCGGGTTTCCCCTACGAGCAGTACTTC.

This clonotype was recorded many times. The CDR3 region is CANLEGGLTGNTIYF. The CDR3 coding sequence is TGTGCAAACCTCGAGGGGGGGCTTACTGGAAACACCATATATTTT. The chain has TRBV28 and TRBJ1-3; possible D gene TRBD1, 6 bases. CDR1 MDHEN and CDR2 SYDVKM come from the germline V gene. The CDR3 has 15 residues.

The table lists this clonotype with many counts. The chain uses TRBV5-5 and TRBJ1-1; tentatively, D is TRBD1 (5 bases). Trimming shortened V by 4 bases and J by 4 bases, and 14 bases separated the two germline ends. The germline V gene has CDR1 SGHKS and CDR2 YYEKEE (reference sequence). This CDR3 region has 14 residues. The CDR3 here is CASSPRGDSTEAFF. The CDR3 nucleotides read TGTGCCAGCAGCCCGCGGGGGGATAGCACTGAAGCTTTCTTT.

This clonotype was observed many times. This chain uses TRBV20-1 with TRBJ2-5, with a tentative D call TRBD2 (5 bases). The V and J ends lost 2 bases and 2 bases respectively, with 30 bases between them. Germline lookup yields CDR1 DFQATT and CDR2 SNEGSKA (reference sequence). There are 20 residues in the CDR3. The CDR3 DNA reads as TGCAGTGCTAGACCAGGTCCTTTGTGGGAGTCGGGAAAACAACAAGAGACCCAGTACTTC. This encodes CSARPGPLWESGKQQETQYF.

V and J are TRBV28 and TRBJ1-2; D is uncertain. CDR1 is MDHEN, CDR2 SYDVKM, per germline. The CDR3 extends over 16 amino acids. V was cut by 2 bases and J by 4 bases, with 17 bases left in between. The CDR3 DNA reads as TGTGCCAGCAGTTTACCCAATTCAGCCAGACGCTATGGCTACACCTTC. Translation: CASSLPNSARRYGYTF.

This chain links TRBV2 with TRBJ1-3; D unresolved. The CDR3 length is 13 residues. V was cut by 6 bases and J by 2 bases, with 8 bases left in between. Germline V gene lookup returns CDR1 SNHLY and CDR2 FYNNEI. In DNA, the CDR3 is TGTGCCAGCAGGCCATTCGCTGGAAACACCATATATTTT. Its translation: CASRPFAGNTIYF.

The CDR3 spells CASSYPGPQGEQYF. DNA of the CDR3: TGTGCCAGCAGTTACCCTGGGCCCCAGGGCGAGCAGTACTTC. The rearrangement joins TRBV6-2 or TRBV6-3 to TRBJ2-7, with D maybe TRBD1 (5 bases). Germline assignment: CDR1 MNHEY and CDR2 SVGEGT. CDR3 length: 14 amino acids. V lost 2 bases and J lost 6, with 14 bases in between.

This chain uses TRBV12-3 or TRBV12-4 with TRBJ2-7; D could derive from TRBD1 or TRBD2 (5 bases each). V shed 4 bases and J shed 4 bases, with 11 bases lying between them. There are 13 residues in the CDR3. CDR3 DNA: TGTGCCAGCAGTTGGGACGGGATTTACGAGCAGTACTTC. Its protein is CASSWDGIYEQYF.

This clonotype was detected ten times or more. The chain carries TRBV19 and TRBJ1-2; TRBD1 might be the D (6 bases). The CDR3 is made up of 18 amino acids. V shed 5 bases and J shed 8 bases, with 30 bases lying between them. Germline V CDR1 and CDR2: LNHDA, SQIVND (reference sequence). The CDR3, as DNA: TGTGCCAGTAGTTTACCCCTCACCCGGACAGCTGGGGCAGAAGGCTACACCTTC. It translates to CASSLPLTRTAGAEGYTF. Full variable domain (rest looked up from reference TRBV19 and TRBJ1-2): DGGITQSPKYLFRKEGQNVTLSCEQNLNHDAMYWYRQDPGQGLRLIYYSQIVNDFQKGDIAEGYSVSREKKESFPLTVTSAQKNPTAFYLCASSLPLTRTAGAEGYTFGSGTRLTVV.

This clonotype appeared many times. V usage is TRBV28 and J usage is TRBJ2-5, with TRBD1 identical over 7 bases. V lost 2 bases to trimming and J lost 5 bases; unmatched junction nucleotides: 2. This CDR3 has 13 residues. CDR1 MDHEN and CDR2 SYDVKM come from the germline V gene. CDR3 amino acids: CASSLQGQETQYF. The CDR3 nucleotides are TGTGCCAGCAGTTTACAGGGACAGGAGACCCAGTACTTC.

This clonotype was seen repeatedly, ten times or more. V and J are TRBV7-3 and TRBJ2-2; D uncertain. The V gene lost 1 base and the J gene lost 1 base, with 4 bases spanning the gap. Per germline, CDR1 SGHTA and CDR2 FQGTGA. The CDR3 sequence is 14 residues long. For the CDR3, the DNA is TGTGCCAGCAGCTTAAACAGGAACACCGGGGAGCTGTTTTTT. Translating it yields CASSLNRNTGELFF.

This clonotype was seen many times. V gene TRBV10-3 combines with J gene TRBJ2-5; either TRBD1 or TRBD2 may fit D (6 bases each). There are 13 residues in the CDR3. Germline V gene lookup returns CDR1 ENHRY and CDR2 SYGVKD. Trimming removed 4 bases from V and 5 bases from J, with 11 bases in between. In DNA form, the CDR3 reads TGTGCCATCAGTGCTACAGGGAGGGAGACCCAGTACTTC. Its protein is CAISATGRETQYF.

Comment on this clonotype: It may be a read error: a sequence one base away is much more abundant. V usage is TRBV14 and J usage is TRBJ1-1, with D hard to call. This CDR3 is 11 amino acids long. Per the germline V gene, CDR1 is SGHDN and CDR2 is FVKESK. Trimming shortened V by 1 base and J by 11 bases, and 8 bases separated the two germline ends. This CDR3 is CASSQGRRAFF. CDR3 nucleotides: TGTGCCAGCAGCCAAGGCAGGAGGGCTTTCTTT.

In this sample, this clonotype turned up many times. This chain connects TRBV2 to TRBJ1-2; TRBD1 matches 7 bases. CDR1 SNHLY and CDR2 FYNNEI come from the germline V gene. The J segment lost 8 bases and the V segment lost 6 bases, leaving 9 bases of the junction unmatched. The CDR3 has 13 amino acids. The CDR3 nucleotides are TGTGCCAGCAGAGCGAGGACAGGACGGGGCTACACCTTC. Protein sequence: CASRARTGRGYTF.

This clonotype was observed many times. This may come from a read error, since a much larger clone is one base off. The J gene is TRBJ2-7, the V gene TRBV6-5, with TRBD1 as a possible D gene (5 bases). From germline, CDR1 is MNHEY and CDR2 SVGAGI. The CDR3 is made up of 16 amino acids. The CDR3, as DNA: TGTGCCAGCAGTTACTTCCGTCAGGACAAATCCTACGAGCAGCACTTC. This gives the protein CASSYFRQDKSYEQHF.

This clonotype was detected ten times or more. The chain uses TRBV7-9 and TRBJ2-7, with 9 bases identical to TRBD1. The CDR3 length is 15 residues. Per germline, CDR1 SEHNR and CDR2 FQNEAQ (reference sequence). With V trimmed by 1 base and J by 5 bases, 6 bases remained unmatched. CDR3 nucleotides: TGTGCCAGCAGCTTAGGAGTCGGGACAGGGCACGAGCAGTACTTC. The encoded protein is CASSLGVGTGHEQYF. Based on the CDR3 plus reference TRBV7-9 and TRBJ2-7, the full variable domain is DTGVSQNPRHKITKRGQNVTFRCDPISEHNRLYWYRQTLGQGPEFLTYFQNEAQLEKSRLLSDRFSAERPKGSFSTLEIQRTEQGDSAMYLCASSLGVGTGHEQYFGPGTRLTVT.

This clonotype was detected ten times or more. This chain connects TRBV29-1 to TRBJ1-1, with D possibly TRBD1 on 5 matching bases. V was cut by 4 bases and J by 1 base, with 10 bases left in between. The CDR3 is 13 residues long. The germline V gene encodes CDR1 SQVTM and CDR2 ANQGSEA. The CDR3 spells CSVAQGPNTEAFF. The CDR3 bases are TGCAGCGTTGCCCAGGGCCCGAACACTGAAGCTTTCTTT.

As regards this clonotype: With a much larger clone just one base away, this may be a read error. The V and J genes are TRBV28 and TRBJ2-7; D not certain. The CDR3 length is 16 residues. CDR1 is MDHEN, CDR2 SYDVKM, per germline. CDR3 amino acids: CASSPTRVPGLAEQCF. Here the CDR3 DNA reads TGTGCCAGCAGTCCTACCCGGGTTCCTGGGCTTGCCGAGCAGTGCTTC.

This clonotype was counted ten times or more. This chain connects TRBV6-5 to TRBJ1-1, with 7 nucleotides matching TRBD1. The CDR3 loop spans 15 amino acids. Germline values: CDR1 MNHEY, CDR2 SVGAGI. Trimming cost V 4 bases and J 3 bases; bases outside gene matches: 8. The CDR3 DNA follows: TGTGCCAGCAGTTCTCAGGGGGGGGATCACACTGAAGCTTTCTTT. Encoded protein: CASSSQGGDHTEAFF.